This T cell receptor beta chain was retrieved from a study of CD8+ T cells in alopecia areata. Background on the study: It was oral tofacitinib, at 5 to 10 mg twice daily, that treated patients received.

As regards this clone: Its antigen is unknown.

cDNA prepared by RNA extraction and subsequent reverse transcription served as the template for sequencing. Clones were read by immunoSEQ multiplex PCR, and TCRdb kept only the in-frame ones, dropping some. The data show 150,000 to 200,000 clones, with 50% to 70% seen just once and under 1.5% held by the top ten. Study-level results: Sequencing of scalp samples also includes resident alphabeta T cells from normal skin.

Sample treatment: oral pan-JAK inhibitor, 5-10 mg twice daily. Specimens obtained from alopecia areata patients comprised lesional scalp punch biopsies and peripheral blood. The length of the CDR3 is 15 residues. Germline V gene lookup returns CDR1 MNHEY and CDR2 SVGAGI. Trimming cost V 0 bases and J 6 bases, with 9 bases left between them. The source of this sequence is a human donor with alopecia areata. The specimen comprised CD4+ T cells sorted from blood, sampled between weeks 47 and 50, from a patient treated with tofacitinib. The chain carries TRBV6-5 and TRBJ1-6; D is unresolved. CDR3 protein: CASSYSRGVNSPLHF. The CDR3 DNA reads TGTGCCAGCAGTTACTCGCGTGGGGTTAATTCACCCCTCCACTTT.